This TCR beta chain was observed in a study of blood T cell repertoires in COVID-19. Study-level background: Some COVID-19 samples were acute and others convalescent; all came from the United States, Italy and Spain.

J lost 7 bases, V lost 4 bases, and 15 bases had no gene match. The CDR3 consists of 17 residues. The germline CDR1 and CDR2 sequences are MDHEN and SYDVKM. In the original processing: Amplification of reference gene primers was used by the study to estimate nucleated cell counts. Data came from immunoSEQ multiplex PCR; TCRdb stores just in-frame clones and leaves some out. V and J calls and clone size come straight from that table; D and trimming were deduced from the DNA. The sample has 75,000 to 100,000 clones, 87% seen once; the top ten hold about 5.2%. Sample: peripheral blood. This clonotype originated in a man aged 60 to 75 with acute or convalescent COVID-19. This chain links TRBV28 with TRBJ2-2, with 7 nucleotides matching TRBD1. The CDR3 spells CASSSEGAIRSVGELFF. CDR3 nucleotide sequence: TGTGCCAGCAGTTCCGAGGGGGCGATCAGGTCGGTCGGGGAGCTGTTTTTT.